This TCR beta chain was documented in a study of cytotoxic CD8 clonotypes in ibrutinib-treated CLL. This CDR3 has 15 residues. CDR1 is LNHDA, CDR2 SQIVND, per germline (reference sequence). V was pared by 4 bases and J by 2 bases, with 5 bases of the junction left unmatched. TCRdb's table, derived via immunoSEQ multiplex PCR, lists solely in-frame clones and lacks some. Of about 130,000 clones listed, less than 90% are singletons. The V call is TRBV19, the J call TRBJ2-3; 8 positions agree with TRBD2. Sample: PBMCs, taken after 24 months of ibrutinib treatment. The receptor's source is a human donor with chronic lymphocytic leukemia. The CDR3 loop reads CASSRGAGDTDTQYF. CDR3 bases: TGTGCCAGTAGTAGAGGAGCGGGGGACACAGATACGCAGTATTTT. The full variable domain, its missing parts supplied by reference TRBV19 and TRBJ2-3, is DGGITQSPKYLFRKEGQNVTLSCEQNLNHDAMYWYRQDPGQGLRLIYYSQIVNDFQKGDIAEGYSVSREKKESFPLTVTSAQKNPTAFYLCASSRGAGDTDTQYFGPGTRLTVL.